This paragraph reports one T cell receptor (beta chain). This sample was included in a study of blood T cell repertoires in COVID-19. About the research overall: COVID-19 samples collected from the United States, Italy and Spain covered acute and convalescent phases. Sources were T cells, B-cell-depleted T cells, or PBMCs; the material itself was cDNA or gDNA.

Data came from immunoSEQ multiplex PCR; TCRdb stores just in-frame clones and leaves some out. The sample carries roughly 100,000 clones, approximately 90% recorded once. What was sequenced was peripheral blood. The clonotype was recovered from a woman aged 45-65 years in a cohort sampled during active COVID-19.

The chain's CDR3 is CASSPQGVGETQYF. The CDR3 DNA reads as TGTGCCAGTAGTCCTCAGGGGGTAGGGGAGACCCAGTACTTC. The gene calls are TRBV19 and TRBJ2-5; 7 positions match TRBD1. The V gene end was trimmed by 5 bases and the J gene end by 5 bases; junction bases not matched to a gene: 8. Per the germline V gene, CDR1 is LNHDA and CDR2 is SQIVND (reference sequence). CDR3 size: 14 residues.